This T cell receptor beta chain was retrieved from a study of control samples from healthy donors and cancer patients. The method was immunoSEQ multiplex PCR; TCRdb's version includes in-frame clones alone and lacks a portion of them. This repertoire shows about 97,000 clones, about 91% found once; its top ten account for over 2%. CDR1 is SGHTA and CDR2 is FQGNSA in the germline V gene. The CDR3 has 17 amino acids. V lost 5 bases and J 0 bases, leaving 18 bases between the germline ends. The receptor comes from a woman aged 18-30 years in good health. Source material: blood. V usage is TRBV7-2 and J usage is TRBJ2-3; D is possibly TRBD1 or TRBD2 (5 bases each). For the CDR3, the DNA is TGTGCCAGCAGCCAACGGCCAGGGAGCCTCAGCACAGATACGCAGTATTTT. Protein product: CASSQRPGSLSTDTQYF.